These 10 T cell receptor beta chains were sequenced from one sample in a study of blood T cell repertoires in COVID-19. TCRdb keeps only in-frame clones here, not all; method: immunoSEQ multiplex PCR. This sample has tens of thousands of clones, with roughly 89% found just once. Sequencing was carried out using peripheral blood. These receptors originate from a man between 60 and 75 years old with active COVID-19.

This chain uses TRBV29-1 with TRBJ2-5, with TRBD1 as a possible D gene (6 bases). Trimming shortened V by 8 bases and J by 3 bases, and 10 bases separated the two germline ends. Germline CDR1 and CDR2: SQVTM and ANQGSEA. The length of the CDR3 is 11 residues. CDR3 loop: CSTSGEETQYF. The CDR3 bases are TGCAGCACCTCAGGGGAAGAGACCCAGTACTTC. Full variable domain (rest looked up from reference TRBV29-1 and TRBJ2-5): SAVISQKPSRDICQRGTSLTIQCQVDSQVTMMFWYRQQPGQSLTLIATANQGSEATYESGFVIDKFPISRPNLTFSTLTVSNMSPEDSSIYLCSTSGEETQYFGPGTRLLVL.

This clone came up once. The CDR3 nucleotides are TGTGCCAGTAGTACCAGGACAGGGTCTGGAAACACCATATATTTT. Translated: CASSTRTGSGNTIYF. V gene TRBV19 combines with J gene TRBJ1-3; 8 positions match TRBD1. The germline gives CDR1 LNHDA, CDR2 SQIVND (reference sequence). This CDR3 has 15 residues. V was clipped by 4 bases and J by 1 base; unmatched bases: 3. Full variable domain (missing parts from reference TRBV19 and TRBJ1-3): DGGITQSPKYLFRKEGQNVTLSCEQNLNHDAMYWYRQDPGQGLRLIYYSQIVNDFQKGDIAEGYSVSREKKESFPLTVTSAQKNPTAFYLCASSTRTGSGNTIYFGEGSWLTVV.

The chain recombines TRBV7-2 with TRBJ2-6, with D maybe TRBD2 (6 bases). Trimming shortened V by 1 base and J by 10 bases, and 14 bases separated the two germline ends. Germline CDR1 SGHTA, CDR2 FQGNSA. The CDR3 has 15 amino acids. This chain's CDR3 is CASSLVAGFRNVLTF. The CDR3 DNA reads TGTGCCAGCAGCTTAGTTGCGGGGTTTAGGAACGTCCTGACTTTC.

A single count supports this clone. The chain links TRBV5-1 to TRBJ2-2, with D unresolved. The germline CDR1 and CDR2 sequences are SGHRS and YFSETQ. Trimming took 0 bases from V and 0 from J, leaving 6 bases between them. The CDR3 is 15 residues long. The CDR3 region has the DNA TGCGCCAGCAGCTTGGACACTACGAACACCGGGGAGCTGTTTTTT. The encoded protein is CASSLDTTNTGELFF.

As DNA, the CDR3 is TGTGCCAGTAGCTCCTATGGCTACACCTTC. Translating it yields CASSSYGYTF. The V and J genes are TRBV19 and TRBJ1-2; D is undetermined. Deletions cut 6 bases from V and 4 bases from J, with 3 bases between. The germline gives CDR1 LNHDA, CDR2 SQIVND (reference sequence). The CDR3 sequence is 10 residues long.

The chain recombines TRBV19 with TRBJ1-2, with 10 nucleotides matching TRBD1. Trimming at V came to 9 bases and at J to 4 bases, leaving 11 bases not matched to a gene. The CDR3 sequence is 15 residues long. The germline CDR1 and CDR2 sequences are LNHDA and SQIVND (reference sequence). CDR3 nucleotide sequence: TGTGCCAGCCAAAGGGACAGGGGAGAAAGCTATGGCTACACCTTC. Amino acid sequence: CASQRDRGESYGYTF.

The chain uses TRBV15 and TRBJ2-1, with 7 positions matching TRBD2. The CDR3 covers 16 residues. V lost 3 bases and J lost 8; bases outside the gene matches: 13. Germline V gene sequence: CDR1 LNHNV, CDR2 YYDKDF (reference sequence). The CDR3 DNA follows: TGTGCCACCAGCAGGGATTCATTTGCGGGAGCTTATGAGCAGTTCTTC. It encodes CATSRDSFAGAYEQFF.

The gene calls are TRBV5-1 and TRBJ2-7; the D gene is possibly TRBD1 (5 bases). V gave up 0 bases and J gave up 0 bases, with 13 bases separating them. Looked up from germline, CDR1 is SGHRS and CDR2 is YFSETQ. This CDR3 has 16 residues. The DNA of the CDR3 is TGCGCCAGCAGCTTGGCCACCACAGGCGTCTCCTACGAGCAGTACTTC. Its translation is CASSLATTGVSYEQYF.

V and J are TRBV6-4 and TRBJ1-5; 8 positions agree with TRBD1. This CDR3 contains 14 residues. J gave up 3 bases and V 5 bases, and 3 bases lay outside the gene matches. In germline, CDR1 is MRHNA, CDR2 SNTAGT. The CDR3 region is CASSPRGPNQPQHF. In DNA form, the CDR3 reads TGTGCCAGCAGTCCCAGGGGGCCCAATCAGCCCCAGCATTTT.

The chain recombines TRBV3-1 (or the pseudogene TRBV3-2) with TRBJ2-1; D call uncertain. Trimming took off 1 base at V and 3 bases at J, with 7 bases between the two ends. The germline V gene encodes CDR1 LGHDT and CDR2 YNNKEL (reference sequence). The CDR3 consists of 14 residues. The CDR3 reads CASSQGYYYNEQFF. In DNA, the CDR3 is TGTGCCAGCAGCCAAGGGTACTACTACAATGAGCAGTTCTTC.